Included here is one T cell receptor (beta chain) sequence, with context. Its antigen specificity is not known. No per-base quality is available; no much larger clone lies one base away. TCRbeta CDR3 regions were amplified from genomic DNA using the immunoSEQ Assay, a bias-controlled multiplex PCR. Regarding the original processing steps: The number of nucleated cells in each sample was estimated by amplification of reference gene primers within the assay. To quantify the absolute abundance of each unique TCRbeta CDR3 rearrangement, sequence reads were collapsed and filtered. For each sample, productive Simpson clonality was calculated by taking the square root of Simpson's diversity index across productive rearrangements. TCRdb took over this immuneACCESS table, retaining in-frame rearrangements with V and J assigned. Such tables are incomplete; in checked studies, under half of the missing clones stem from an unresolved V gene, and the remainder is unexplained. V and J calls and clone size are as listed in that table; D and trimming were resolved from the DNA. Across this sample there are about 200,000 clones, with 85% seen only once. Around 20% of the sample is held by the ten biggest clonotypes.

These data originate in a study of blood T cell repertoires in COVID-19 (dated by TCRdb to the early 2020s). Regarding the complete study: Samples covering the acute and convalescent phases of COVID-19 were provided by collaborators in the United States, Italy and Spain. Where available, HLA class I and class II types were obtained from metadata supplied by the sample provider rather than from assay-based typing. The repertoires were released in a freely available public database meant as a resource for research on the immune response to SARS-CoV-2. The sample metadata nearly always contained a de-identified subject ID, COVID-19 status, age in years and sex. Deeply sampled blood TCRbeta repertoires from subjects exposed to, actively infected with, or recovered from COVID-19 were included in the dataset. Samples were obtained from the ongoing ImmuneRACE study (first 160 participants) and from over 1,000 subjects provided by 6 global collaborators. The prospective study material was composed of cDNA or gDNA derived from T cells, B-cell-depleted T cells, or PBMCs. Summary of the overall study and its limitations: The amount of clinical and demographic metadata varied by source and participant and was provided uncurated.

Participants in the prospective study were enrolled through a virtual design, were aged roughly 18 to 95 years, and lived in roughly 24 United States geographic areas. In the prospective study, cohorts were assigned on the basis of participant-reported clinical history obtained from a screening survey and a study questionnaire. Recovered participants in ImmuneRACE Cohort 3 were defined by two consecutive negative NP/OP PCR tests, clearance by a healthcare professional, or resolution of symptoms. Mobile phlebotomists in the prospective study collected whole blood, serum and a nasopharyngeal or oropharyngeal swab from every participant. Prospective study participants could optionally give additional blood draws and questionnaires over a 2-month period. Blood samples from the prospective study were shipped frozen or at room temperature prior to DNA extraction. Taken from the germline V gene, the CDR1 and CDR2 loops are SGHVS and FNYEAQ. The CDR3, from cysteine to phenylalanine, totals 10 residues. CDR3 DNA only is kept here, 30 bases in frame from base 1. Trimming at the junction amounts to 8 bases on V and 7 bases on J, and the germline ends lie 5 bases apart.

The chain was built from TRBV7-6 and TRBJ2-2, with TRBD2 tentatively as D gene (5 bases match). The receptor was derived from a man aged 35-49 years who had recovered from COVID-19. Sequencing was performed on PBMCs or T cells enriched from blood (not recorded which). The DNA reads as follows: TGTGCCAGCGAGGGCGGGGAGCTGTTTTTT. Its translation reads: CASEGGELFF.